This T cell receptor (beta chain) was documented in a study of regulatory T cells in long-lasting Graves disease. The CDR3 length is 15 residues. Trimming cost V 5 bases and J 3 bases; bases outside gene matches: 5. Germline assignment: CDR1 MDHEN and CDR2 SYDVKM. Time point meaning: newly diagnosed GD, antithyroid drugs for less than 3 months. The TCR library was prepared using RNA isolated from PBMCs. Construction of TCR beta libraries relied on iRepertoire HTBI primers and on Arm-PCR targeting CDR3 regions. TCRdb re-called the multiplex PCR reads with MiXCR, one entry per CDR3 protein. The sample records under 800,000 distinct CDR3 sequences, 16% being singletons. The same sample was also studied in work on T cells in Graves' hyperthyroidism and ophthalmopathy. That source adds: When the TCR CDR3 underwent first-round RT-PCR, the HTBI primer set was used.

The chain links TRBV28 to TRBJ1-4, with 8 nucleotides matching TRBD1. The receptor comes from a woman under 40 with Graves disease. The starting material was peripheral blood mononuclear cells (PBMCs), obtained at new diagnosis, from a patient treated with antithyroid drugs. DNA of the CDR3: TGTGCCAGCAGTATCGGACAGGGTGCTAATGAAAAACTGTTTTTT. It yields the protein CASSIGQGANEKLFF.